The present T cell receptor beta chain was sequenced within a study of a mutant IDH1 vaccine in newly diagnosed glioma. V gave up 3 bases and J gave up 0 bases, with 9 bases separating them. Per germline, CDR1 SGHTA and CDR2 FQGNSA. This CDR3 comprises 14 residues. This clone was counted once. Its antigen is as yet unknown. The time point denotes: week 23, last vaccination. Vaccinated patients received 300 ug of mutant IDH1 20-mer peptide per dose, with topical imiquimod. Sequencing used immunoSEQ multiplex PCR; TCRdb keeps in-frame clones, though not all of them. This repertoire shows about 53,000 clones, about 81% found once; its top ten account for roughly 8.4%.

The TCR originated in a middle-aged woman with glioma. Some clones in this sample may be carry-over from other donors' samples. The J gene is TRBJ2-7, the V gene TRBV7-2, with D perhaps matching TRBD2 (6 bases). The sequencing here drew on PBMCs, taken from a glioma patient whose treatment included an IDH1 peptide vaccine. The DNA of the CDR3 is TGTGCCAGCAGCTTCGGGGGTGCCTCCTACGAGCAGTACTTC. This sequence encodes CASSFGGASYEQYF.